This record covers a single T cell receptor (beta chain). Antigen specificity is unknown. After constant-region reverse-primer amplification, full-length variable regions underwent semi-nested PCR with Nested Universal Primer A. TCRdb re-called the 5' RACE reads through MiXCR, storing one row per CDR3 protein. The table records 52,000 or so distinct CDR3 sequences, 20% of them present only once. The sorted Tregs were CD4+CD25+CD127-/low cells. General study findings and limits: Tumor memory CD4+ T cell TCR gene usage was found to cluster with blood and lymph node memory CD4+ cells and with lymph node naive CD4+ cells.

With V trimmed by 0 bases and J by 7 bases, 9 bases remained unmatched. The CDR3 totals 16 residues. Germline assignment: CDR1 SGHRS and CDR2 YFSETQ. V and J are TRBV5-1 and TRBJ2-5, with TRBD2 identical over 10 bases. The TCR sequence derives from a female donor with breast cancer. Sequenced: tumor-infiltrating Tregs sorted from the breast tumor. The CDR3 loop is CASSLGPSGSGGTQYF. Here the CDR3 DNA reads TGCGCCAGCAGCTTGGGGCCTAGCGGGAGTGGAGGGACCCAGTACTTC.